This is a list of T cell receptor beta chains from one sample in a study of blood T cell repertoires in COVID-19. This table comes from immunoSEQ multiplex PCR, and its TCRdb copy is limited to in-frame clones, with some not included. The sample gives 120,000 or so clones, under 75% of which show up once; 7.6% is in the top ten. Input material: peripheral blood. The receptors were gathered from a woman aged 60-70 years with acute or convalescent COVID-19. Each CDR3 is given with its conserved first and last residue. Each record gives: V gene, J gene, D gene, clone size, CDR3 DNA, CDR3 protein. A D gene is named only where the DNA matches it firmly. Size tells how often a clone was seen (once, few, many) or the class of an expanded clone, and some rows leave it out.

v_call: TRBV19
j_call: TRBJ1-5
d_call: .
clone_size: .
cdr3_nt: TGTGCCAGCAGCGTCGGGATTTGGGGGCTCAATCAGCCCCAGCATTTT
cdr3_aa: CASSVGIWGLNQPQHF

v_call: TRBV10-2
j_call: TRBJ1-4
d_call: TRBD1
clone_size: .
cdr3_nt: TGCGCCAGCACGGGACAGGGGGGTGAAAAACTGTTTTTT
cdr3_aa: CASTGQGGEKLFF

v_call: TRBV5-6
j_call: TRBJ1-2
d_call: .
clone_size: .
cdr3_nt: TGTGCCAGCAGCTTCGGGGGTAACTATGGCTACACCTTC
cdr3_aa: CASSFGGNYGYTF

v_call: TRBV7-9
j_call: TRBJ1-4
d_call: TRBD1
clone_size: .
cdr3_nt: TGTGCCAGCAGCCCAAGGACAGGCCATTATGAAAAACTGTTTTTT
cdr3_aa: CASSPRTGHYEKLFF

v_call: TRBV5-1
j_call: TRBJ2-5
d_call: TRBD2
clone_size: .
cdr3_nt: TGCGCCAGCAGCCCCGGACTAGCCCGAGAGACCCAGTACTTC
cdr3_aa: CASSPGLARETQYF

v_call: TRBV5-8
j_call: TRBJ1-4
d_call: .
clone_size: .
cdr3_nt: TGTGCCAGCAGCTGGGGTCGCGGGGAACTGTTTTTT
cdr3_aa: CASSWGRGELFF

v_call: TRBV18
j_call: TRBJ1-6
d_call: .
clone_size: .
cdr3_nt: TGTGCCAGCTCATCCTCCCGGGATTCACCCCTCCACTTT
cdr3_aa: CASSSSRDSPLHF

v_call: TRBV12-5
j_call: TRBJ2-5
d_call: TRBD2
clone_size: .
cdr3_nt: TGTGCTAGTGGTTCCCGACTAGCGGGGGAAGAGACCCAGTACTTC
cdr3_aa: CASGSRLAGEETQYF

v_call: TRBV29-1
j_call: TRBJ2-7
d_call: TRBD1
clone_size: .
cdr3_nt: TGCAGCGTTGAGACAGGGGGTTACTACGAGCAGTACTTC
cdr3_aa: CSVETGGYYEQYF

v_call: TRBV7-6
j_call: TRBJ2-6
d_call: .
clone_size: .
cdr3_nt: TGTGCCAGCAGCTTGGACAGCTCTGGGGCCAACGTCCTGACTTTC
cdr3_aa: CASSLDSSGANVLTF

v_call: TRBV18
j_call: TRBJ1-6
d_call: .
clone_size: .
cdr3_nt: TGTGCCAGCTCCGGACAGAAAAATTCACCCCTCCACTTT
cdr3_aa: CASSGQKNSPLHF

v_call: TRBV28
j_call: TRBJ1-4
d_call: .
clone_size: .
cdr3_nt: TGTGCCAGCACCATCCGGGGGAATGAAAAACTGTTTTTT
cdr3_aa: CASTIRGNEKLFF

v_call: TRBV9
j_call: TRBJ1-4
d_call: .
clone_size: .
cdr3_nt: TGTGCCAGCAGCGTATCACAGGGTGGCGAAAAACTGTTTTTT
cdr3_aa: CASSVSQGGEKLFF

v_call: TRBV19
j_call: TRBJ2-5
d_call: .
clone_size: .
cdr3_nt: TGTGCCAGTAGTATCAGGGGAGGGGAGACCCAGTACTTC
cdr3_aa: CASSIRGGETQYF

v_call: TRBV12-5
j_call: TRBJ1-6
d_call: .
clone_size: .
cdr3_nt: TGTGCTAGTCAGGCAGCCCCGAAGCCCCTCCACTTT
cdr3_aa: CASQAAPKPLHF

v_call: TRBV28
j_call: TRBJ1-2
d_call: .
clone_size: few
cdr3_nt: TGTGCCAGCAGTTTACCGGGCAGGGGTAACTATGGCTACACCTTC
cdr3_aa: CASSLPGRGNYGYTF

v_call: TRBV11-2
j_call: TRBJ2-3
d_call: .
clone_size: .
cdr3_nt: TGTGCCAGCAGCTTAGCGGTTAACAGTAGAAATACGCAGTATTTT
cdr3_aa: CASSLAVNSRNTQYF

v_call: TRBV3-1/TRBV3-2
j_call: TRBJ1-6
d_call: TRBD1
clone_size: .
cdr3_nt: TGTGCCAGCAGCCAAGAATGGCAGGGGGATAATTCACCCCTCCACTTT
cdr3_aa: CASSQEWQGDNSPLHF

v_call: TRBV10-3
j_call: TRBJ1-2
d_call: TRBD1
clone_size: .
cdr3_nt: TGTGCCATCAGTGAGGTGCGGGACAGCTATGGCTACACCTTC
cdr3_aa: CAISEVRDSYGYTF

v_call: TRBV24-1
j_call: TRBJ1-5
d_call: .
clone_size: .
cdr3_nt: TGTGCCACCAGTTTTTCAGGGGCAGGTCAGCCCCAGCATTTT
cdr3_aa: CATSFSGAGQPQHF

v_call: TRBV11-2
j_call: TRBJ1-5
d_call: .
clone_size: once
cdr3_nt: TGTGCCAGCAGCTTAGACGGGACATCTAGATTTAGCAATCAGCCCCAGCATTTT
cdr3_aa: CASSLDGTSRFSNQPQHF

v_call: TRBV15
j_call: TRBJ1-3
d_call: TRBD1
clone_size: .
cdr3_nt: TGTGCCACCAGCAGAGGCGGACAGGGGGCGGGTGGAAACACCATATATTTT
cdr3_aa: CATSRGGQGAGGNTIYF

v_call: TRBV18
j_call: TRBJ1-3
d_call: TRBD1
clone_size: .
cdr3_nt: TGTGCCAGCTCACCTCAACCCCTACAGGGGGCGTCGGGAAACACCATATATTTT
cdr3_aa: CASSPQPLQGASGNTIYF

v_call: TRBV28
j_call: TRBJ1-1
d_call: .
clone_size: few
cdr3_nt: TGTGCCAGCACCTTAGGGGTAGGGAACACTGAAGCTTTCTTT
cdr3_aa: CASTLGVGNTEAFF

v_call: TRBV24-1
j_call: TRBJ2-5
d_call: TRBD2
clone_size: few
cdr3_nt: TGTGCCACCAGTGAAGGGGTAGCGGGGGACCGAGAGACCCAGTACTTC
cdr3_aa: CATSEGVAGDRETQYF

v_call: TRBV28
j_call: TRBJ1-2
d_call: .
clone_size: .
cdr3_nt: TGTGCCAGCGGGACACTGGCTAACTATGGCTACACCTTC
cdr3_aa: CASGTLANYGYTF

v_call: TRBV4-2
j_call: TRBJ2-2
d_call: TRBD2
clone_size: .
cdr3_nt: TGTGCCAGCAGCCAAGAAGTTGGACTAGCGGGCTCTGGGGAGCTGTTTTTT
cdr3_aa: CASSQEVGLAGSGELFF

v_call: TRBV9
j_call: TRBJ2-1
d_call: .
clone_size: .
cdr3_nt: TGTGCCAGCAGCGTAGATGGTAGCGTCGGAGATGAGCAGTTCTTC
cdr3_aa: CASSVDGSVGDEQFF

v_call: TRBV5-4
j_call: TRBJ1-3
d_call: .
clone_size: .
cdr3_nt: TGTGCCAGCAGCACTGGGACAAGCCTCTTTGACACCATATATTTT
cdr3_aa: CASSTGTSLFDTIYF

v_call: TRBV18
j_call: TRBJ1-4
d_call: .
clone_size: few
cdr3_nt: TGTGCCAGCTCATCCCAAAGGACTCCAACTAATGAAAAACTGTTTTTT
cdr3_aa: CASSSQRTPTNEKLFF

v_call: TRBV7-9
j_call: TRBJ2-7
d_call: .
clone_size: .
cdr3_nt: TGTGCCAGCAGCCCAGGGCCCTACGAGCAGTACTTC
cdr3_aa: CASSPGPYEQYF

v_call: TRBV7-9
j_call: TRBJ2-3
d_call: TRBD1
clone_size: .
cdr3_nt: TGTGCCAGCAGCCAGAAAATCCGACAGGGGGATACGCAGTATTTT
cdr3_aa: CASSQKIRQGDTQYF

v_call: TRBV19
j_call: TRBJ1-3
d_call: .
clone_size: .
cdr3_nt: TGTGCCAGTAGTATCCCTCACAGGGATTTCTCTGGAAACACCATATATTTT
cdr3_aa: CASSIPHRDFSGNTIYF

v_call: TRBV10-3
j_call: TRBJ1-5
d_call: .
clone_size: .
cdr3_nt: TGTGCCATCAGTCCTGCCCAGGGGAATCAGCCCCAGCATTTT
cdr3_aa: CAISPAQGNQPQHF

v_call: TRBV4-3
j_call: TRBJ1-2
d_call: .
clone_size: many
cdr3_nt: TGCGCCAGCAGCCAGGTACAGGGAGATGGCTACACCTTC
cdr3_aa: CASSQVQGDGYTF

v_call: TRBV29-1
j_call: TRBJ1-2
d_call: .
clone_size: .
cdr3_nt: TGCAGCGTTGAACTTCCCCCAGGGTCATATGGCTACACCTTC
cdr3_aa: CSVELPPGSYGYTF

v_call: TRBV6-5
j_call: TRBJ1-6
d_call: .
clone_size: .
cdr3_nt: TGTGCCAGCAGTTACTCGGCGGGGACGGGGGGATCACCCCTCCACTTT
cdr3_aa: CASSYSAGTGGSPLHF

v_call: TRBV5-1
j_call: TRBJ2-1
d_call: TRBD2
clone_size: .
cdr3_nt: TGCGCCAGCAGCTTGGGTTTAGCGGGGGGGCCAAATGAGCAGTTCTTC
cdr3_aa: CASSLGLAGGPNEQFF

v_call: TRBV11-2
j_call: TRBJ2-1
d_call: .
clone_size: .
cdr3_nt: TGTGCCAGCAGCTTATTTAGTGTCTACAATGAGCAGTTCTTC
cdr3_aa: CASSLFSVYNEQFF

v_call: TRBV3-1/TRBV3-2
j_call: TRBJ2-4
d_call: .
clone_size: .
cdr3_nt: TGTGCCAGCAGCCCGTTAGGGGGGGTTGGGGACAAAAACATTCAGTACTTC
cdr3_aa: CASSPLGGVGDKNIQYF